This T cell receptor beta chain was sequenced for a study of T cells in Graves' hyperthyroidism and ophthalmopathy. Amplified regions were TCR beta CDR3 sequences from RNA transcripts. When the TCR CDR3 underwent first-round RT-PCR, the HTBI primer set was used. MiXCR, applied by TCRdb to the multiplex PCR reads, yields one record per CDR3 protein. The sample lists 450,000 to 700,000 distinct CDR3 sequences; 40% to 55% were seen once. This clonotype was found many times. Trimming took 5 bases from V and 5 from J, leaving 12 bases between them. CDR3 length equals 12 residues. From germline, CDR1 is GTSNPN and CDR2 SVGIG (reference sequence).

The sequence was obtained from an adult woman with Graves' disease, either hyperthyroidism or ophthalmopathy (not recorded which). V usage is TRBV30 and J usage is TRBJ1-2; D is ambiguous. The sequencing sample was made of peripheral blood or thyroid tissue (not recorded which). CDR3 residues: CAWGRVTYGYTF. CDR3 in DNA: TGTGCCTGGGGCAGAGTTACTTATGGCTACACCTTC.